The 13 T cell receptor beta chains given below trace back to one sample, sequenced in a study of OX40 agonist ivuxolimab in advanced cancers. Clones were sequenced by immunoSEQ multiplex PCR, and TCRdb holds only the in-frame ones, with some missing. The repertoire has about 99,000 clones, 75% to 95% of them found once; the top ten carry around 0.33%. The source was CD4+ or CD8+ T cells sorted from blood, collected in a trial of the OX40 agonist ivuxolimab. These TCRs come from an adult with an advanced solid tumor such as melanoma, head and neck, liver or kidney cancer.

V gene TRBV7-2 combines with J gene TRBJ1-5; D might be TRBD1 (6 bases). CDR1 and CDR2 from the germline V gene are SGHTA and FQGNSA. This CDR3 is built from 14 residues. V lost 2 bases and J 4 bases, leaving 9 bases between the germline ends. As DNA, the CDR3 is TGTGCCAGCAGCTTAAAGGGGGGGAATCAGCCCCAGCATTTT. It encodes CASSLKGGNQPQHF.

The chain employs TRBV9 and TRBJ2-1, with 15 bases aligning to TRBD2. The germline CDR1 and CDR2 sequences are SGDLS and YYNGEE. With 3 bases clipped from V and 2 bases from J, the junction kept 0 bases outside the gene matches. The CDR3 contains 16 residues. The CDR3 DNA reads TGTGCCAGCAGCGGGACTAGCGGGAGGGCCTACAATGAGCAGTTCTTC. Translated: CASSGTSGRAYNEQFF.

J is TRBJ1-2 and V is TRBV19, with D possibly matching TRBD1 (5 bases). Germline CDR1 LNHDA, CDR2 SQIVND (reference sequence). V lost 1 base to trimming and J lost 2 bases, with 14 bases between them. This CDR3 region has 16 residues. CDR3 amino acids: CASSIVPPTANYGYTF. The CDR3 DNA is TGTGCCAGTAGTATAGTACCGCCGACAGCGAACTATGGCTACACCTTC.

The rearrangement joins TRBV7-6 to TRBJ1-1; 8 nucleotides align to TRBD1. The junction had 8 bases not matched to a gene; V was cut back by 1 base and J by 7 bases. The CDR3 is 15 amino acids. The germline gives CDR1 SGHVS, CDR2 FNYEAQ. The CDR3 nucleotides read TGTGCCAGCAGCTTAGAAGACAGGGGCCGCAGTGAAGCTTTCTTT. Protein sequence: CASSLEDRGRSEAFF. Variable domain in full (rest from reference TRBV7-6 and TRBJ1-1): GAGVSQSPRYKVTKRGQDVALRCDPISGHVSLYWYRQALGQGPEFLTYFNYEAQQDKSGLPNDRFSAERPEGSISTLTIQRTEQRDSAMYRCASSLEDRGRSEAFFGQGTRLTVV.

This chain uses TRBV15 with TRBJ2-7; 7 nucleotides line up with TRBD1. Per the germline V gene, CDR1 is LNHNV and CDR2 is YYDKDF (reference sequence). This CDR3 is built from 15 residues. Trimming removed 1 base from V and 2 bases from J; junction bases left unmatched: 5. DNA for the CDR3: TGTGCCACCAGCAGAGGGACAGGAGAAGCCTACGAGCAGTACTTC. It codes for CATSRGTGEAYEQYF.

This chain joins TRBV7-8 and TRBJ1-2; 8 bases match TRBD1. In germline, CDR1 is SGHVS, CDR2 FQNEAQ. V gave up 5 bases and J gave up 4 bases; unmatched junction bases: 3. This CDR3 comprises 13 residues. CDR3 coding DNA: TGTGCCAGCAGCCAGGGGGCGCGCTATGGCTACACCTTC. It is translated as CASSQGARYGYTF.

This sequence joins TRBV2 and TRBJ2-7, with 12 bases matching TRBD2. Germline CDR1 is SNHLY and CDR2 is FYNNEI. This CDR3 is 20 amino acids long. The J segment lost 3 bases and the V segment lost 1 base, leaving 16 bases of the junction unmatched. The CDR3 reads CASSEVVTTSGRGGDYEQYF. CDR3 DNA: TGTGCCAGCAGTGAAGTTGTAACGACTAGCGGGAGAGGAGGGGACTACGAGCAGTACTTC.

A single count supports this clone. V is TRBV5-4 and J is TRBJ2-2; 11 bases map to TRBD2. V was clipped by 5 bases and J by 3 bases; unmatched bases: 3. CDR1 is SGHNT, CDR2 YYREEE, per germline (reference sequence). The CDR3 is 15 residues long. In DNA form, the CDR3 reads TGTGCCAGCAGTTTAGCGGGAGGGCACACCGGGGAGCTGTTTTTT. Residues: CASSLAGGHTGELFF.

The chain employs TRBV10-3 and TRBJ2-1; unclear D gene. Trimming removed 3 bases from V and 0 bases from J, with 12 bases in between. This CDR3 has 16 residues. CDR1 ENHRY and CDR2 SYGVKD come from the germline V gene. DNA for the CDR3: TGTGCCATCAGTGACGTCAGCTCAAGCTCCTACAATGAGCAGTTCTTC. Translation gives CAISDVSSSSYNEQFF.

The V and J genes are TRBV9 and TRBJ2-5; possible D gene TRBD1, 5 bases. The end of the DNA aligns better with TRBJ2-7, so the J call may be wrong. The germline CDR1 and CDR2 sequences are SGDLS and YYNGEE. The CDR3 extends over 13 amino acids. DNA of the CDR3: TGTGCCAGCAGCGTTTTACAGGTTTCCGAGCAGTACTTC. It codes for CASSVLQVSEQYF.

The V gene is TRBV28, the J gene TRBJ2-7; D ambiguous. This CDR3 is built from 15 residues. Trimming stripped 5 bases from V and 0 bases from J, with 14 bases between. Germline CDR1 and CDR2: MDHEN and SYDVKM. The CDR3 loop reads CASSPNPTPSYEQYF. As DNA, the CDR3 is TGTGCCAGCAGTCCAAACCCCACACCCTCCTACGAGCAGTACTTC.

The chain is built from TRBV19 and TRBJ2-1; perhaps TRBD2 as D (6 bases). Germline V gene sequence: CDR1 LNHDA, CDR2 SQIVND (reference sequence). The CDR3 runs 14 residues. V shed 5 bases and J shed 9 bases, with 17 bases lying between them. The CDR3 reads CASSFLTGGSEQFF. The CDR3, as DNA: TGTGCCAGTAGTTTCCTGACTGGGGGGAGTGAGCAGTTCTTC.

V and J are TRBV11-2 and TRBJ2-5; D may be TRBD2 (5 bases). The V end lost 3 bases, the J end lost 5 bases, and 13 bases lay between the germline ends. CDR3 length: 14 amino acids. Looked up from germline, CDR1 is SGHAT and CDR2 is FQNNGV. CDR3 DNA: TGTGCCAGCAGCTTTGGTGTAGGCGGGGAGACCCAGTACTTC. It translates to CASSFGVGGETQYF. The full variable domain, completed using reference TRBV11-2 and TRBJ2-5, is EAGVAQSPRYKIIEKRQSVAFWCNPISGHATLYWYQQILGQGPKLLIQFQNNGVVDDSQLPKDRFSAERLKGVDSTLKIQPAKLEDSAVYLCASSFGVGGETQYFGPGTRLLVL.